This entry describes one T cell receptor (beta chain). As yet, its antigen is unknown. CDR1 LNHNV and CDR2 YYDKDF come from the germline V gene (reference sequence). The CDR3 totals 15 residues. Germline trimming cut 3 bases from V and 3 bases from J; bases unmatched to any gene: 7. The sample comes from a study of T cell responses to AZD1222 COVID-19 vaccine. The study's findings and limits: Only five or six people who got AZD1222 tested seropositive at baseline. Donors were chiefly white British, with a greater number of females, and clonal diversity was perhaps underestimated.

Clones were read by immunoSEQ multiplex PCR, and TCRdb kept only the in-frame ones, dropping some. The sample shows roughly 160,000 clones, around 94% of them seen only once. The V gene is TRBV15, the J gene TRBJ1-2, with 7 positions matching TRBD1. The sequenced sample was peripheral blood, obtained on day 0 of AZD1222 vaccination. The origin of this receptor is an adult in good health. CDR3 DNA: TGTGCCACCAGCAGGTCAGGGGGAGGGTACTATGGCTACACCTTC. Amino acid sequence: CATSRSGGGYYGYTF.